This paragraph covers one T cell receptor (beta chain) sequence. This sample was included in a study of blood T cell repertoires in COVID-19. Study-wide background: PBMCs, B-cell-depleted T cells, or T cells were the source of the cDNA or gDNA that made up the material.

This CDR3 contains 17 residues. With V trimmed by 0 bases and J by 7 bases, 6 bases remained unmatched. Germline assignment: CDR1 LGHNA and CDR2 YNFKEQ. Participants' reported clinical history set cohort assignment. Measured with immunoSEQ multiplex PCR; TCRdb has only the in-frame clones, and not every one. The sample records over 150,000 clones, 87% being singletons. The V and J genes are TRBV4-2 and TRBJ2-2, with 12 nucleotides matching TRBD2. The receptor's source is a woman in her fifties or sixties who had recovered from COVID-19. Sequences were obtained from PBMCs or T cells enriched from blood (not recorded which). The DNA for the CDR3 is TGTGCCAGCAGCCAAGATGGACTAGCGGGATGGAGCGGGGAGCTGTTTTTT. It encodes CASSQDGLAGWSGELFF.